Listed here are 24 T cell receptor beta chains from one sample, sequenced in a study of cytomegalovirus exposure and HLA in healthy donors. Researchers ran the PCR with 60 Vbeta and 13 Jbeta primers. Here immunoSEQ multiplex PCR was the method, and the copy in TCRdb shows in-frame clones only, minus some. Among more than 95,000 clones, around 76% were seen once, and the ten largest hold 8.2%. Source material: PBMCs. The source of these receptors is a man aged 40-55 years in good health and CMV-seropositive.

The chain carries TRBV11-3 and TRBJ2-7; maybe TRBD2 (6 bases). Germline V gene data show CDR1 as SGHNT and CDR2 as YENEEA. The CDR3 consists of 15 residues. V was shortened by 0 bases and J by 6 bases, with 15 bases between the two germline ends. CDR3 sequence reads: CASSLEIGMGLEQYF. In nucleotides, the CDR3 is TGTGCCAGCAGCTTAGAAATAGGGATGGGACTCGAGCAGTACTTC.

The chain carries TRBV5-1 and TRBJ2-3, with 14 bases matching TRBD2. The ends lost 2 bases at V and 4 bases at J; junction bases unmatched: 3. The CDR3 totals 16 residues. Germline values: CDR1 SGHRS, CDR2 YFSETQ. The CDR3 sequence is CASSLGLAGGPDTQYF. CDR3 nucleotide sequence: TGCGCCAGCAGCTTAGGACTAGCGGGAGGCCCAGATACGCAGTATTTT. Looking up the rest from reference TRBV5-1 and TRBJ2-3 gives the full variable domain: KAGVTQTPRYLIKTRGQQVTLSCSPISGHRSVSWYQQTPGQGLQFLFEYFSETQRNKGNFPGRFSGRQFSNSRSEMNVSTLELGDSALYLCASSLGLAGGPDTQYFGPGTRLTVL.

V gene TRBV19 combines with J gene TRBJ1-5; D not certain. Per the germline V gene, CDR1 is LNHDA and CDR2 is SQIVND (reference sequence). V was pared by 1 base and J by 4 bases, with 5 bases between. The CDR3 has 13 residues. The CDR3 loop is CASSIALNQPQHF. The CDR3 DNA reads as TGTGCCAGTAGTATAGCCCTTAATCAGCCCCAGCATTTT.

The chain's CDR3 is CASSGRTGPGNTIYF. The CDR3, as DNA: TGTGCCAGCAGCGGGAGGACAGGGCCCGGAAACACCATATATTTT. This rearrangement joins TRBV9 to TRBJ1-3; 8 bases are a match to TRBD1. In germline, CDR1 is SGDLS, CDR2 YYNGEE. The CDR3 covers 15 residues. V lost 3 bases to trimming and J lost 4 bases; unmatched junction nucleotides: 6.

This CDR3 reads CASSALTGKWTEAFF. The CDR3 bases are TGTGCCAGCAGTGCACTGACAGGGAAGTGGACTGAAGCTTTCTTT. The chain carries TRBV6-6 and TRBJ1-1, with 7 bases aligning to TRBD1. CDR1 is MNHNY, CDR2 SVGAGI, per germline (reference sequence). The CDR3 consists of 15 residues. Trimming at V came to 5 bases and at J to 5 bases, leaving 11 bases not matched to a gene.

The chain employs TRBV5-1 and TRBJ2-1, with 8 nucleotides matching TRBD2. V dropped 1 base and J dropped 10; count of bases not matched to a gene: 4. This CDR3 spans 13 amino acids. The germline V gene encodes CDR1 SGHRS and CDR2 YFSETQ. The CDR3 here is CASSLREGREQFF. In DNA form, the CDR3 reads TGCGCCAGCAGCTTGCGGGAGGGGCGGGAGCAGTTCTTC. The full variable domain, in which reference TRBV5-1 and TRBJ2-1 provide the parts outside the CDR3, is KAGVTQTPRYLIKTRGQQVTLSCSPISGHRSVSWYQQTPGQGLQFLFEYFSETQRNKGNFPGRFSGRQFSNSRSEMNVSTLELGDSALYLCASSLREGREQFFGPGTRLTVL.

The chain has TRBV7-3 and TRBJ1-1; 8 bases are shared with TRBD1. V lost 0 bases, J lost 8 bases, and 2 bases stayed unmatched. Germline assignment: CDR1 SGHTA and CDR2 FQGTGA. CDR3 size: 13 residues. The CDR3 nucleotides are TGTGCCAGCAGCTTAACGGGGACAGGCGAAGCTTTCTTT. The encoded protein is CASSLTGTGEAFF.

CDR3 sequence (DNA): TGTGCCAGCAGTTACTCCTGGACAGAACCCTACGAGCAGTACTTC. It yields the protein CASSYSWTEPYEQYF. The chain links TRBV6-5 to TRBJ2-7; tentatively, D is TRBD1 (6 bases). The CDR3 is made up of 15 amino acids. Germline V lookup: CDR1 MNHEY, CDR2 SVGAGI. V lost 0 bases to trimming and J lost 2 bases, with 11 bases between them.

The V call is TRBV5-1, the J call TRBJ2-7; 7 bases map to TRBD2. Trimming removed 4 bases from V and 2 bases from J; junction bases left unmatched: 12. CDR3 length equals 16 residues. The germline V gene has CDR1 SGHRS and CDR2 YFSETQ. The CDR3 is CASSASGAGGTYEQYF. In nucleotides, the CDR3 is TGCGCCAGCAGCGCCAGCGGGGCGGGTGGGACCTACGAGCAGTACTTC.

This clone was observed a handful of times. CDR3 region: CASRAGGYNEQFF. In DNA form, the CDR3 reads TGTGCCAGCAGAGCGGGGGGGTACAATGAGCAGTTCTTC. The chain is built from TRBV27 and TRBJ2-1; 10 bases are a match to TRBD2. V gave up 6 bases and J gave up 4 bases; unmatched junction bases: 0. Germline V gene data show CDR1 as MNHEY and CDR2 as SMNVEV (reference sequence). The CDR3 sequence is 13 residues long.

CDR3 loop: CASSSRTGGEGDTF. In DNA, the CDR3 is TGTGCCAGCAGCTCAAGGACAGGGGGCGAGGGGGACACCTTC. The chain is built from TRBV5-4 and TRBJ1-2, with TRBD1 identical over 11 bases. V trimming: 3 bases; J trimming: 12 bases; junction bases outside the gene matches: 10. The V gene's germline CDR1 is SGHNT and CDR2 YYREEE (reference sequence). The CDR3 length is 14 residues.

The rearrangement uses TRBV5-6 and TRBJ2-5, with 9 bases that match TRBD1. The J call may not be correct, given that the DNA end is closer to TRBJ2-7. Germline assignment: CDR1 SGHDT and CDR2 YYEEEE. The CDR3 sequence is 15 residues long. CDR3 DNA: TGTGCCAGCAGGGGAGACAGGGGGATCTCCTACGAGCAGTACTTC. Protein product: CASRGDRGISYEQYF.

CDR3 sequence (DNA): TGTGCCAGCAGCCCCCCGCGGAGCGGGAGGGCCTACGGGGAGCTGTTTTTT. This encodes CASSPPRSGRAYGELFF. The rearrangement uses TRBV9 and TRBJ2-2; 10 bases map to TRBD2. Losses at the gene ends were 4 bases for V and 7 bases for J; bases not matched to a gene: 13. CDR3 length: 17 amino acids. Germline lookup yields CDR1 SGDLS and CDR2 YYNGEE.

The V gene is TRBV6-1, the J gene TRBJ2-7; 13 positions agree with TRBD2. V trimming: 4 bases; J trimming: 2 bases; junction bases outside the gene matches: 8. CDR1 is MNHNS, CDR2 SASEGT, per germline. This CDR3 region has 17 residues. The DNA for the CDR3 is TGTGCCAGCAGTGTCTTTACTAGCGGGAGGGGGCCCTACGAGCAGTACTTC. Encoded protein: CASSVFTSGRGPYEQYF.

J is TRBJ1-1 and V is TRBV7-6, with TRBD1 matching 7 bases. V was clipped by 3 bases and J by 0 bases; unmatched bases: 7. This CDR3 is built from 16 residues. The germline V gene has CDR1 SGHVS and CDR2 FNYEAQ. For the CDR3, the DNA is TGTGCCAGCAGCTTGCGGGGGGGACAGATGAACACTGAAGCTTTCTTT. Amino acids: CASSLRGGQMNTEAFF.

The rearrangement links TRBV28 to TRBJ1-2; no clear D gene. The CDR3 is 16 residues long. Germline values: CDR1 MDHEN, CDR2 SYDVKM. The germline V and J ends were trimmed by 5 bases and 4 bases, with 20 bases remaining between them. CDR3 region: CASSSQSGSAIYGYTF. The CDR3 bases are TGTGCCAGCAGTAGTCAATCCGGGTCGGCTATCTATGGCTACACCTTC.

V usage is TRBV7-6 and J usage is TRBJ2-3, with TRBD2 matching over 9 bases. CDR1 is SGHVS and CDR2 is FNYEAQ in the germline V gene. This CDR3 is built from 14 residues. V lost 4 bases, J lost 7 bases, and 6 bases stayed unmatched. The DNA of the CDR3 is TGTGCCAGCAGCTCCGGGACTAGCCCAAATACGCAGTATTTT. This translates into CASSSGTSPNTQYF.

This clone has just a few counts. This sequence joins TRBV7-8 and TRBJ2-5; TRBD1 agrees at 11 bases. In germline, CDR1 is SGHVS, CDR2 FQNEAQ. The CDR3 is 17 residues long. V was clipped by 7 bases and J by 4 bases; unmatched bases: 14. CDR3 in amino acids: CASTVFTGTGGVETQYF. In DNA, the CDR3 is TGTGCCAGCACCGTATTTACCGGGACAGGGGGTGTAGAGACCCAGTACTTC.

The V call is TRBV2, the J call TRBJ2-5; D possibly corresponds to TRBD2 (5 bases). The CDR3 covers 13 residues. The ends were cut back, 6 bases at V and 5 bases at J, with 13 bases in the middle. CDR1 and CDR2 from the germline V gene are SNHLY and FYNNEI. CDR3 sequence reads: CASRFEGSETQYF. The CDR3 DNA reads as TGTGCCAGCAGATTTGAGGGTAGCGAGACCCAGTACTTC.

The rearrangement uses TRBV7-3 and TRBJ2-1; 14 bases line up with TRBD2. The V and J ends lost 5 bases and 10 bases, in that order; junction bases with no gene match: 7. The CDR3 extends over 15 amino acids. Germline V gene sequence: CDR1 SGHTA, CDR2 FQGTGA. CDR3 DNA sequence: TGTGCCAGCAGCCCCCGACTAGCGGGAGGGGGGGAGCAGTTCTTC. Translated: CASSPRLAGGGEQFF.

The chain combines TRBV7-9 with TRBJ2-5; a weak D match, TRBD1 (7 bases). CDR3 length: 14 residues. Trimming stripped 3 bases from V and 5 bases from J, with 13 bases between. CDR1 SEHNR and CDR2 FQNEAQ come from the germline V gene (reference sequence). The CDR3, as DNA: TGTGCCAGCAGCTTTTCTTCAGGGGGGGAGACCCAGTACTTC. Translation gives CASSFSSGGETQYF.

This rearrangement joins TRBV4-3 to TRBJ2-7; a possible D gene is TRBD1 (6 bases). Trimming pared 0 bases from V and 4 bases from J, leaving 13 bases between. The CDR3 is 15 amino acids. CDR1 and CDR2 (germline): LGHNA, YSLEER. CDR3 nucleotides: TGCGCCAGCAGCCAAGATAGGAACAGGGTGTACGAGCAGTACTTC. Translated, it gives CASSQDRNRVYEQYF.

This clone was counted a few times. The CDR3 bases are TGTGCCAGCAGTTCGCCGGGACTAGCGAAGATCTACAATGAGCAGTTCTTC. It codes for CASSSPGLAKIYNEQFF. The chain is built from TRBV7-2 and TRBJ2-1, with 10 bases identical to TRBD2. The CDR3 has 17 residues. V shed 6 bases, J shed 3 bases, and the junction held 11 bases outside the gene matches. Looked up from germline, CDR1 is SGHTA and CDR2 is FQGNSA.

This chain connects TRBV2 to TRBJ2-3, with 9 nucleotides matching TRBD2. Trimming took 6 bases from V and 6 from J; bases not matched to a gene: 13. CDR3 length: 16 residues. CDR1 and CDR2 from the germline V gene are SNHLY and FYNNEI. The CDR3: CASRARGGGAEDTQYF. In DNA form, the CDR3 reads TGTGCCAGCAGGGCTCGGGGCGGGGGGGCCGAGGATACGCAGTATTTT.